This T cell receptor beta chain was recovered during a study of blood T cell repertoires in COVID-19 (dated by TCRdb to about 2020). Some background on the complete study: Samples from collaborators originated in the United States, Italy and Spain and spanned both the acute and convalescent phases of COVID-19. The prospective study material was composed of cDNA or gDNA derived from T cells, B-cell-depleted T cells, or PBMCs. The dataset comprised deeply sampled blood TCRbeta repertoires from subjects exposed to, actively infected with, or recovered from COVID-19. The repertoires were released in a freely available public database intended as a resource for research on the immune response to SARS-CoV-2. Samples came from the ongoing ImmuneRACE study (first 160 participants) plus 1,254 subjects from 6 global collaborators. Sample metadata almost always included a de-identified subject ID, COVID-19 status, age in years and sex. Where available, HLA class I and class II types were obtained from metadata supplied by the sample provider rather than from assay-based typing.

The immunoSEQ Assay, a bias-controlled multiplex PCR, was used to amplify TCRbeta CDR3 regions from genomic DNA. Per the authors' processing: The number of nucleated cells in each sample was estimated by amplification of reference gene primers within the assay. To quantify the absolute abundance of each unique TCRbeta CDR3 rearrangement, sequence reads were collapsed and filtered. Productive Simpson clonality was computed per sample as the square root of Simpson's diversity index over productive rearrangements. In TCRdb, the immuneACCESS table is reduced to in-frame sequences with V and J assigned. These tables do not hold every clone; where another copy was compared, an unresolved V gene accounts for under half, and the others remain unexplained. That table gives V, J and clone size, and the DNA gave D and trimming. In all, the sample holds tens of thousands of clones, and under 85% of those were seen once. The ten top clones hold roughly 21% of the sample.

Each collaborating institution followed its own protocols to collect whole blood in K2EDTA tubes. Collaborator samples were shipped for TCRbeta analysis as frozen whole blood, isolated PBMCs, or DNA extracted from either sample type. As to this clone: Its binding antigen is unknown. No per-base quality is available; no much larger clone lies one base away.

Study-wide conclusions, independent of this receptor: How much clinical and demographic metadata was included differed by source and by participant, and the metadata was provided uncurated.

V loses 0 bases of germline sequence and J loses 6 bases, and the interval between the two ends is 13 bases. Counted from cysteine to phenylalanine, this CDR3 has 15 amino acids. Only the CDR3 part of the read is kept: 45 bases, read in frame from the first base. CDR1 MNHNY and CDR2 SVGAGI are derived from the germline V gene (reference sequence). The V and J segments used are TRBV6-6 and TRBJ2-3; the D segment could be TRBD2, given 6 matching bases. The sequence came from a man between 65 and 80 years old with acute or convalescent COVID-19. The sequencing input was peripheral blood. The CDR3 corresponds to CASSYSGTGTDTQYF. The DNA sequence follows: TGTGCCAGCAGTTACTCCGGGACTGGGACGGATACGCAGTATTTT.